The clone carrying this TCR beta chain was seen a few times. Its antigen is still unknown. The treatment denotes: oral pan-JAK inhibitor, 5-10 mg twice daily. The sequencing template was cDNA reverse transcribed from extracted RNA. The method was immunoSEQ multiplex PCR; TCRdb's version includes in-frame clones alone and lacks a portion of them. The sample records a few hundred thousand clones, around two fifths being singletons. This sample is drawn from a study of CD8+ T cells in alopecia areata. Study-level background: Patients in the treated group were given tofacitinib by mouth, 5 to 10 mg twice a day. General observations from the study: Higher clonality than in normal scalp was seen in lesional scalp, especially alopecia totalis/universalis. Because of a solitary nonresponder, the connection of baseline CD8+ expansion to response stays uncertain. Among the top 100, expanded CD8+ clones were significantly decreased by tofacitinib, as was scalp clonality.

Germline CDR1 LGHNA, CDR2 YNFKEQ. The length of the CDR3 is 15 residues. V was pared by 2 bases and J by 3 bases, with 14 bases between. The specimen was CD4+ T cells sorted from blood, collected around week 34, from a patient treated with tofacitinib. The rearrangement uses TRBV4-2 and TRBJ2-7; TRBD1 might be the D (6 bases). The receptor comes from a human donor with alopecia areata. The CDR3: CASSQNRVEGYEQYF. The CDR3 nucleotides read TGTGCCAGCAGCCAAAACAGGGTAGAAGGCTACGAGCAGTACTTC.